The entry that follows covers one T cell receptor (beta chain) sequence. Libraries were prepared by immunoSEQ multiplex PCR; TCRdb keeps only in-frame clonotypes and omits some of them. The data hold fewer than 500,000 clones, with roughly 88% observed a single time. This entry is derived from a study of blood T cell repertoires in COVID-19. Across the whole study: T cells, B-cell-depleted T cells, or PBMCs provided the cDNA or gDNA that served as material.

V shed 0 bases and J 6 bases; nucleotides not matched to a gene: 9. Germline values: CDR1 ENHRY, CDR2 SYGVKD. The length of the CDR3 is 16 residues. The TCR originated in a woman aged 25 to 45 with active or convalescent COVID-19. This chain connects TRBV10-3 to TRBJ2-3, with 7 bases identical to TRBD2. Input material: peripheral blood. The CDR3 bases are TGTGCCATCAGTGAGTCCCCAATAGGCGGGAGTGATACGCAGTATTTT. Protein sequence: CAISESPIGGSDTQYF.